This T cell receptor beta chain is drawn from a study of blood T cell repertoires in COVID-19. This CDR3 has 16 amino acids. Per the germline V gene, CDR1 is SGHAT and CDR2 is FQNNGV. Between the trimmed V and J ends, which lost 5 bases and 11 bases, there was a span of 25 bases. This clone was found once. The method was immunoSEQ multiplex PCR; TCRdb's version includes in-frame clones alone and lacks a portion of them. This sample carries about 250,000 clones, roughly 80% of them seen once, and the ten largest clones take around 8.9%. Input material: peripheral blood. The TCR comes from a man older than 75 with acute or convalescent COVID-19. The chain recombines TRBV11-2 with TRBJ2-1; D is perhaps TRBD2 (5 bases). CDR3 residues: CASSQARGREWLKQFF. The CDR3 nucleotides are TGTGCCAGCAGCCAGGCTCGAGGTAGGGAGTGGTTGAAGCAGTTCTTC.